This passage covers 6 T cell receptor beta chains from one sample sequenced in a study of T cells in Graves' hyperthyroidism and ophthalmopathy. Authors of the study amplified TCR beta CDR3 regions from RNA transcripts. HTBI primers were employed in a first-round RT-PCR of the TCR CDR3. One entry per CDR3 protein results from TCRdb running MiXCR on the multiplex PCR reads. Altogether approximately 560,000 distinct CDR3 sequences are present, 15% to 18% being singletons, with the ten largest covering around 7.5%. What was sequenced was blood. The receptors shown here come from a woman under 40 with Graves' hyperthyroidism.

This clonotype was counted at least ten times. The chain is built from TRBV6-1 and TRBJ1-5; 7 bases align to TRBD1. V lost 3 bases to trimming and J lost 3 bases; unmatched junction nucleotides: 5. Per germline, CDR1 MNHNS and CDR2 SASEGT. The CDR3 totals 15 residues. In DNA, the CDR3 is TGTGCCAGCAGTGACTCCGGGACAGTCAATCAGCCCCAGCATTTT. Amino acid sequence: CASSDSGTVNQPQHF.

V is TRBV11-2 and J is TRBJ2-4, with TRBD2 identical over 7 bases. The germline CDR1 and CDR2 sequences are SGHAT and FQNNGV. The ends lost 0 bases at V and 0 bases at J; junction bases unmatched: 2. The CDR3 extends over 16 amino acids. The CDR3 sequence is CASSLEGEGAKNIQYF. DNA for the CDR3: TGTGCCAGCAGCTTAGAGGGGGAGGGAGCCAAAAACATTCAGTACTTC.

This clonotype was found many times. The chain joins TRBV30 to TRBJ2-1; perhaps D is TRBD1 or TRBD2 (5 bases each). CDR3 length equals 15 residues. Between the trimmed V and J ends, which lost 0 bases and 0 bases, there was a span of 9 bases. Per the germline V gene, CDR1 is GTSNPN and CDR2 is SVGIG (reference sequence). The CDR3 loop is CAWSVGASSYNEQFF. The CDR3 coding sequence is TGTGCCTGGAGTGTCGGGGCGAGCTCCTACAATGAGCAGTTCTTC.

The J gene is TRBJ1-5, the V gene TRBV20-1; D is unresolved. Trimming took off 0 bases at V and 3 bases at J, with 12 bases between the two ends. The CDR3 has 15 residues. The V gene's germline CDR1 is DFQATT and CDR2 SNEGSKA (reference sequence). The CDR3 here is CSARDLGLPNQPQHF. DNA for the CDR3: TGCAGTGCTAGAGATTTAGGGCTCCCCAATCAGCCCCAGCATTTT.

This clonotype was recorded at least ten times. The chain combines TRBV11-2 with TRBJ2-1; weak D call: TRBD2 (5 bases). Per germline, CDR1 SGHAT and CDR2 FQNNGV. The CDR3 extends over 14 amino acids. Between the trimmed V and J ends, which lost 4 bases and 9 bases, there was a span of 16 bases. The CDR3 loop reads CASSSGTVAREQFF. The CDR3 DNA is TGTGCCAGCAGCTCGGGAACCGTGGCTCGTGAGCAGTTCTTC.

This clonotype was seen a handful of times. A read error may account for a junction end that differs from germline. The chain joins TRBV20-1 to TRBJ2-1; D might be TRBD2 (7 bases). The CDR3 loop spans 14 amino acids. Germline V lookup: CDR1 DFQATT, CDR2 SNEGSKA (reference sequence). The CDR3 DNA is TGCAGTGTTAGAGGGGGGAGGGAGAACAATGAGCAGTTCTTC. Its protein product is CSVRGGRENNEQFF.